This T cell receptor (beta chain) stems from a study of T cell clones after liver transplantation (dated by TCRdb to the late 2010s). With regard to the full study: The samples were obtained from ITN030ST, a randomized trial that attempted immunosuppression withdrawal within 2 years after liver transplantation. Donor-reactive T cell clones were identified by TCRbeta sequencing following a pre-transplant mixed lymphocyte reaction and were subsequently tracked in post-transplant blood. Third party-reactive TCRbeta sequences from pre-transplant MLRs were also identified as an antigen-independent comparator for donor-reactive sequences. Three of the eight recipients were HCV-positive; the others were transplanted for non-autoimmune, non-viral indications. Subjects received no induction therapy and standard immunosuppression until randomization at 12-24 months post-transplant. Tolerance meant complete immunosuppression withdrawal for at least one year without liver enzymes rising beyond twice the upper limit of normal. Blood samples were collected pre-transplant, then pre-randomization ahead of withdrawal, and finally post-randomization once withdrawal had either been completed or failed. Of the 8 liver transplant recipients making up the studied cohort, 3 were classified as tolerant and 5 as non-tolerant.

Results and caveats for the whole study, not just this receptor: Without allograft tissue specimens, donor-reactive T cells may have migrated into the graft rather than being deleted. When repertoire turnover was accounted for, significantly reduced detection of donor-reactive sequences was found in 7 of 8 subjects for CD4 and in 8 of 8 subjects for CD8. Conclusions were preliminary, limited by small, heterogeneous patient numbers and non-standardized post-transplant time points. A greater decline was seen for donor-reactive sequences than for third party-reactive sequences, suggesting partial antigen-specific deletion unrelated to withdrawal success. A significant post-transplant decrease in circulating donor-reactive CD4 TCRbeta sequences was observed in most of the 8 subjects, irrespective of tolerance or HCV status. In a couple of subjects, low numbers of available donor cells limited the measurable donor-reactive repertoire.

CDR3 length: 14 amino acids, cysteine to phenylalanine. Kept here is only the CDR3 DNA, which spans 42 bases and is read in frame from base 1. The trim is 6 bases for V and 2 bases for J, with a gap of 14 bases between the germline ends. Per the germline V gene, SNHLY is the CDR1 and FYNNEI is the CDR2. In this sample, this clone turned up once. Its cognate antigen has yet to be identified. No base qualities exist here, and no much larger clone lies one base off it. Unstimulated PBMCs, after thawing, were stained for CD3, CD4 and CD8 and then FACS-sorted into CD3+CD4+ and CD3+CD8+ populations. All 8 studied subjects were randomized to immunosuppression withdrawal. Genomic DNA was isolated with the Qiagen DNeasy Blood and Tissue Kit. Using immunoSEQ, frozen genomic DNA was subjected to high-throughput TCRbeta CDR3 sequencing, a process that included PCR amplification, mapping, bias correction and internal controls. In the paper's pipeline: Only productive rearrangements were retained, with each unique TCRbeta sequence defined by its CDR3 nucleotide sequence together with its V and J gene. For classification of a sequence as donor-reactive, at least 5-fold expansion in CFSE-low cells relative to unstimulated pre-transplant cells and a frequency of at least 0.01% were required. To ensure at least 90% detection power, minimum frequency thresholds were set for each subject based on that subject's lowest-template unstimulated sample. Jensen-Shannon divergence between the top 1000 TCRbeta sequences post-transplant and pre-transplant was used to measure repertoire turnover. Changes in detection of donor-reactive sequences were assessed with two-sided Fisher's exact tests. As stored in TCRdb, this immuneACCESS dataset retains in-frame rearrangements with V and J assigned. A fraction of the clones does not appear; measured against another copy, unresolved V genes explain less than half of the discrepancy, and the remainder lacks a known reason. V and J calls and clone size are those listed in that table; D and trimming were worked out from the DNA. This sample gives some 33,000 clones in total; 90% to 95% of them show up just once. Together, the top ten hold 20% to 30% of the sample.

The clonotype originates from a human patient who received a liver transplant. It is possible that, after a transplant, some T cells come from the graft donor. The sequence is built from TRBV2 and TRBJ2-7, with TRBD1 tentatively as D gene (7 bases match). The sequenced sample was CD8+ T cells from blood, obtained 12 months after liver transplant. The nucleotides read TGTGCCAGCAGACTAGGGGGGACAGCCTACGAGCAGTACTTC. Its protein product is CASRLGGTAYEQYF. The full variable domain, with segments outside the CDR3 supplied by the reference TRBV2 and TRBJ2-7 proteins, appears as EPEVTQTPSHQVTQMGQEVILRCVPISNHLYFYWYRQILGQKVEFLVSFYNNEISEKSEIFDDQFSVERPDGSNFTLKIRSTKLEDSAMYFCASRLGGTAYEQYFGPGTRLTVT.